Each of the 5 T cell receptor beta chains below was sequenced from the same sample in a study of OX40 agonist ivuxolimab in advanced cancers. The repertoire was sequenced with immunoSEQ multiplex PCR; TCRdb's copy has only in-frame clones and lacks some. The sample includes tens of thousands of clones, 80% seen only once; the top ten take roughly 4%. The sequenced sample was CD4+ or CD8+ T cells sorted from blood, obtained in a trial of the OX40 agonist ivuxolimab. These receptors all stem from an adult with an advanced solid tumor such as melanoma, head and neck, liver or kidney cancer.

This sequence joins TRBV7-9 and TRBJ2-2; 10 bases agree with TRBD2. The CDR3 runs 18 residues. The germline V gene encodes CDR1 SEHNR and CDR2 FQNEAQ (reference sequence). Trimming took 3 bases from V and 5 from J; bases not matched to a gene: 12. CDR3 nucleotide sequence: TGTGCCAGCAGCTTTAGGTCTAGCGGGAGAGGACGGACCGGGGAGCTGTTTTTT. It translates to CASSFRSSGRGRTGELFF.

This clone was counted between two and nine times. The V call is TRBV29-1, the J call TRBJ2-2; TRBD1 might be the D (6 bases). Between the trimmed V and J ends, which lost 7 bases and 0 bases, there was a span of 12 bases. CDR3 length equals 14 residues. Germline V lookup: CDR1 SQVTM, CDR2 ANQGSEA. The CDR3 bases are TGCAGCGGGGCTAGGGGGACGAACACCGGGGAGCTGTTTTTT. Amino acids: CSGARGTNTGELFF.

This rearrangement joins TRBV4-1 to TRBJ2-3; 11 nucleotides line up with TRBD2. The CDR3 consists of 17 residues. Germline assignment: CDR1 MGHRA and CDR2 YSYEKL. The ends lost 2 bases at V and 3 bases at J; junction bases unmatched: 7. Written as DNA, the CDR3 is TGCGCCAGCAGCCAACCGCCTAGCGGGGGGTGGACAGATACGCAGTATTTT. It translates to CASSQPPSGGWTDTQYF.

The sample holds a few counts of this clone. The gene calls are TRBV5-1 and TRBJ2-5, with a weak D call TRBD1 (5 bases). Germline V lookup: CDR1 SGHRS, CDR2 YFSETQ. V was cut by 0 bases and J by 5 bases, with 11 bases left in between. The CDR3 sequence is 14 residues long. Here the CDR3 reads CASSLGQLLETQYF. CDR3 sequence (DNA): TGCGCCAGCAGCTTGGGACAGCTATTGGAGACCCAGTACTTC. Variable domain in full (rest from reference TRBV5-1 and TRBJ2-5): KAGVTQTPRYLIKTRGQQVTLSCSPISGHRSVSWYQQTPGQGLQFLFEYFSETQRNKGNFPGRFSGRQFSNSRSEMNVSTLELGDSALYLCASSLGQLLETQYFGPGTRLLVL.

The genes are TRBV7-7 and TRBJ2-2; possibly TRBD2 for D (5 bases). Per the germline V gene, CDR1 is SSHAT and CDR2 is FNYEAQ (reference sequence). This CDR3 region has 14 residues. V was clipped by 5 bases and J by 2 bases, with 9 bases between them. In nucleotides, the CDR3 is TGTGCCAGCAGCCCCCGGGAAAACACCGGGGAGCTGTTTTTT. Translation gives CASSPRENTGELFF.